This TCR beta chain came from a study of monozygotic twins with inflammatory bowel disease. General observations from the study: Telling apart the different T cell subtypes was not possible. Healthy co-twins had higher TCRbeta inverse Simpson diversity than their IBD twins.

Approximately 3,500 ng of total RNA went into each TCR library. cDNA was produced in eight separate reactions per sample. Following a re-call of the 5' RACE reads, TCRdb has one entry per CDR3 protein and lacks DNA. The listing contains more than 350,000 distinct CDR3 sequences. Turning to this clonotype: Its antigen is not known.

Germline V gene sequence: CDR1 SGHRS, CDR2 YFSETQ. This CDR3 spans 13 amino acids. Material for sequencing was blood. The rearrangement joins TRBV5-1 to TRBJ1-2. The receptor was isolated from a human donor with ulcerative colitis or Crohn's disease, or a healthy co-twin of an affected twin (not recorded which). The CDR3 region is CASSLYNGDGYTF.